The next 6 T cell receptor beta chains were all read from a single sample in a study of response to subunit inactivated influenza vaccine. TCRdb independently ran MiXCR on the RT-PCR reads; one entry per CDR3 protein. This table has more than 400,000 distinct CDR3 sequences, about 10% appearing once. The source material was PBMCs from blood, sampled about 40 days after vaccination. The origin of the receptors is a man aged 45-65 years who received an inactivated influenza vaccine.

The CDR3 DNA is TGCGCCAGCAACGCAGAAGATCTAGATAATTCACCCCTCCACTTT. This gives the protein CASNAEDLDNSPLHF. The chain recombines TRBV10-2 with TRBJ1-6, with D unresolved. V was clipped by 7 bases and J by 5 bases, with 15 bases between them. Germline V CDR1 and CDR2: WSHSY, SAAADI. CDR3 length equals 15 residues.

This chain links TRBV5-1 with TRBJ2-5; TRBD2 agrees at 10 bases. V shed 3 bases, J shed 2 bases, and the junction held 22 bases outside the gene matches. Germline CDR1 is SGHRS and CDR2 is YFSETQ. The CDR3 has 21 residues. The CDR3 here is CASSSPHPGRASGRAQETQYF. CDR3 sequence (DNA): TGCGCCAGCAGCTCACCACACCCGGGGAGGGCTAGCGGGAGAGCGCAAGAGACCCAGTACTTC.

The chain joins TRBV15 to TRBJ2-1; the D gene is possibly TRBD1 (6 bases). CDR1 is LNHNV, CDR2 YYDKDF, per germline (reference sequence). Trimming took off 0 bases at V and 2 bases at J, with 8 bases between the two ends. This CDR3 comprises 15 residues. The CDR3 spells CATSRDGGAYNEQFF. CDR3 DNA: TGTGCCACCAGCAGAGATGGGGGCGCCTACAATGAGCAGTTCTTC.

The chain has TRBV11-1 and TRBJ2-3; 8 nucleotides match TRBD1. This CDR3 contains 15 residues. Germline loops: CDR1 SGHAT, CDR2 FQDESV (reference sequence). The J segment lost 7 bases and the V segment lost 3 bases, leaving 9 bases of the junction unmatched. CDR3 nucleotide sequence: TGTGCCAGCAGCTTCAGGGAGACAGGGGCGTATACGCAGTATTTT. As protein: CASSFRETGAYTQYF.

This clonotype was observed a handful of times. The rearrangement links TRBV6-2 or TRBV6-3 to TRBJ1-2; D uncertain. This CDR3 has 14 amino acids. Trimming left V 0 bases short and J 5 bases short, with 10 bases between. Germline loops: CDR1 MNHEY, CDR2 SVGEGT. CDR3 sequence: CASSYSQRDYGYTF. CDR3 DNA: TGTGCCAGCAGTTACTCCCAGAGGGATTATGGCTACACCTTC.

The rearrangement uses TRBV7-2 and TRBJ2-5; a possible D gene is TRBD1 (6 bases). The length of the CDR3 is 17 residues. The germline V gene has CDR1 SGHTA and CDR2 FQGNSA. The V end was cut by 0 bases, the J end by 3 bases, with 17 bases between. The CDR3 protein is CASSLAPYGDIEETQYF. CDR3 coding DNA: TGTGCCAGCAGCTTAGCCCCCTACGGGGACATCGAAGAGACCCAGTACTTC.